The 4 T cell receptor beta chains listed next were all sequenced from one sample in a study of monozygotic twins with inflammatory bowel disease. TCRdb reanalyzed the 5' RACE reads, giving one entry per CDR3 protein sequence and no DNA. The sample has more than 350,000 distinct CDR3 sequences. Sequenced input: blood. All receptors derive from a human donor with ulcerative colitis or Crohn's disease, or a healthy co-twin of an affected twin (not recorded which).

The gene calls are TRBV9 and TRBJ2-3; the D call of TRBD1 rests on TCRdb alone, since no DNA is present to check it. This CDR3 has 15 amino acids. Germline lookup yields CDR1 SGDLS and CDR2 YYNGEE. This CDR3 reads CASSPTGAETDTQYF.

The chain has TRBV7-9 and TRBJ1-2; TCRdb's D call of TRBD1 is untestable without DNA. The CDR3 is made up of 15 amino acids. The germline gives CDR1 SEHNR, CDR2 FQNEAQ (reference sequence). The CDR3 sequence: CASSLAQGANYGYTF.

V usage is TRBV2 and J usage is TRBJ1-5; TCRdb outputs TRBD1, but without DNA this stays unchecked. There are 17 residues in the CDR3. In germline, CDR1 is SNHLY, CDR2 FYNNEI. CDR3 sequence reads: CASSEPTGSEGNQPQHF.

The chain carries TRBV18 and TRBJ1-1; checking the TCRdb D call of TRBD1 is not possible without DNA. Germline V gene lookup returns CDR1 KGHSH and CDR2 LQKENI. This CDR3 spans 14 amino acids. CDR3 region: CASSPQGGRAEAFF. Full variable domain (outside the CDR3, taken from reference TRBV18 and TRBJ1-1): NAGVMQNPRHLVRRRGQEARLRCSPMKGHSHVYWYRQLPEEGLKFMVYLQKENIIDESGMPKERFSAEFPKEGPSILRIQQVVRGDSAAYFCASSPQGGRAEAFFGQGTRLTVV.